This T cell receptor (beta chain) was identified in a study of T-cell memory formation after mild COVID-19. Study results and caveats: Clones that contracted from day 15 to 85 were balanced CD4/CD8, while later expanders leaned CD4+.

Germline trimming cut 4 bases from V and 4 bases from J; bases unmatched to any gene: 11. The CDR3 has 16 residues. Germline assignment: CDR1 SGHKS and CDR2 YYEKEE (reference sequence). Turning to this clonotype: Its specificity is unknown.

TCRdb reanalysed the 5' RACE reads using MiXCR and keeps one entry per CDR3 protein. The sample holds 550,000 to 650,000 distinct CDR3 sequences, 15% to 20% seen once. Sequencing was done on a sample of PBMCs or a T cell subset sorted from them (not recorded which). The rearrangement links TRBV5-5 to TRBJ1-5, with TRBD1 matching 7 bases. The source of this sequence is an adult woman who had mild COVID-19 (a few samples of this study predate the infection). Cell type and time point are not known. The CDR3 reads CASSPETGYGNQPQHF. The CDR3 bases are TGTGCCAGCAGCCCCGAGACAGGGTATGGTAATCAGCCCCAGCATTTT.